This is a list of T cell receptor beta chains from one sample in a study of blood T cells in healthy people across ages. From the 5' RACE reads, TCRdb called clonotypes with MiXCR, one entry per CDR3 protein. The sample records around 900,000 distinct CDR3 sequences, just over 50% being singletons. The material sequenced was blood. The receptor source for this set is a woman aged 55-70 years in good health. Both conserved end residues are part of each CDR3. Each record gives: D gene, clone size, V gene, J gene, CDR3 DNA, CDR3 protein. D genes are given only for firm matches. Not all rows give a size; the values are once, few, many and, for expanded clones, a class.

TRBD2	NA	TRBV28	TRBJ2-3	TGTGCCAGCAGTATACCGCGCGGTAGCGGGAGTTCAGTTACGCAGTATTTT	CASSIPRGSGSSVTQYF
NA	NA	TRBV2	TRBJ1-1	TGTGCCAGCAATAGAGGGGTAGGTTTCGGTGAAGCTTTCTTT	CASNRGVGFGEAFF
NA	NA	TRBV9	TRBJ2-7	TGTGCCAGCAGCGTGGGAGAGGGGGCCTACGAGCAGTACTTC	CASSVGEGAYEQYF
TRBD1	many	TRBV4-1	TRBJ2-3	TGCGCCAGCAGCCAAGTCTCGACAGGGCATGGGACAGATACGCAGTATTTT	CASSQVSTGHGTDTQYF
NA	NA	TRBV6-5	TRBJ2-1	TGTGCCAGCAGTTACAACCAGGGGTCCCACTCCTACAATGAGCAGTTCTTC	CASSYNQGSHSYNEQFF
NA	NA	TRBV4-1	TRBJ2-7	TGCGCCAGCAGCCCGGGGGACAGTCGGACCTACGAGCAGTACTTC	CASSPGDSRTYEQYF
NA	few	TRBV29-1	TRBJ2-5	TGCAGCGTTGGGGTTGAGGGGGGACTCGGGACCCAGTACTTC	CSVGVEGGLGTQYF
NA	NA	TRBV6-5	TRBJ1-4	TGTGCCAGCAGTCGAACCGGGCCGGGGGATGAAAAACTGTTTTTT	CASSRTGPGDEKLFF
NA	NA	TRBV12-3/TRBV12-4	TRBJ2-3	TGTGCCAGCAGTTACCGGAGTAGCGGACTCGCAGATACGGAGTATTTT	CASSYRSSGLADTEYF
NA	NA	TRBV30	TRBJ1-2	TGTGCCTGGATGGGAGACCTGGGCGACTATGGCTACACCTTC	CAWMGDLGDYGYTF
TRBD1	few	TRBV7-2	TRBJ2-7	TGTGCCAGCAGCAGCGACAGGGGGCCCACCTACGAGCAGTACTTC	CASSSDRGPTYEQYF
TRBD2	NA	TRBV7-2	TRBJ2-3	TGTGCCAGCAGCCCAGGACTAGCGGGGCCTAGCACAGATACGCAGTATTTT	CASSPGLAGPSTDTQYF
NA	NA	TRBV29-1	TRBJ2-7	TGCAGCGTCATACGGGCACTGGGTGGCGAGCAGTACTTC	CSVIRALGGEQYF
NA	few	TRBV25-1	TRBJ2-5	TGTGCCAGCAGTGACAGGGGGCAGGCTAGCGGGCGGGAGACCCAGTACTTC	CASSDRGQASGRETQYF
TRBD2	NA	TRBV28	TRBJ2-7	TGTGCCAGCGGTCACCCCTGGGGGGGAAACCAATACGAGCAGTACTTC	CASGHPWGGNQYEQYF
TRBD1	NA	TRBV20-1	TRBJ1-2	TGCAGAGCAGGGGGCTCTAACTATGGCTACACCTTC	CRAGGSNYGYTF
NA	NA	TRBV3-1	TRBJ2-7	TGTGCCAGCAGCCAAGGGCAAACACAAAGGCACGAGCAGTACTTC	CASSQGQTQRHEQYF
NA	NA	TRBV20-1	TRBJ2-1	TGCAGTGCTAGAGTCGCCTCGTCCCTCAATGAGCAGTTCTTC	CSARVASSLNEQFF
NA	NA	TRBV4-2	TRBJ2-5	TGTGCCGGCAGCCAATCGGTTGGTGAGACCCAGTACTTC	CAGSQSVGETQYF
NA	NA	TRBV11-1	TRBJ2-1	TGTGCCAGCACCCACCGGGGCCTAGGCAATGAGCAGTTCTTC	CASTHRGLGNEQFF
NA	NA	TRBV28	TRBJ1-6	TGTGCCAGCAGCACCGGGGGGGGACCTTATAATTCACCCCTCCACTTT	CASSTGGGPYNSPLHF
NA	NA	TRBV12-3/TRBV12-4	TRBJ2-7	TGTGCCAGCAGTTTATCGGCGGGCCTATACGAGCAGTACTTC	CASSLSAGLYEQYF
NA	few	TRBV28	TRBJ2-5	TGTGCCAGCAGCACGAATTCGGGAGAGACCCAGTACTTC	CASSTNSGETQYF
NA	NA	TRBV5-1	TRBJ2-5	TGCGCCAGCAGCCGAGTGCAGAGCACCCAAGAGACCCAGTACTTC	CASSRVQSTQETQYF
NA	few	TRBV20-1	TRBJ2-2	TGCAGTGCTACCCCGGTTGGTTGGAACACCGGGGAGCTGTTTTTT	CSATPVGWNTGELFF
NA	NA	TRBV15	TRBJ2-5	TGTGCCACCAGTAGAGACCCAAGGGGGAGCCCAAAGGAAGAGACCCAGTACTTC	CATSRDPRGSPKEETQYF
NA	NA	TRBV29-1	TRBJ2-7	TGCAGCGTTGTGGTGGACAGAGCCTACGAGCAGTACTTC	CSVVVDRAYEQYF
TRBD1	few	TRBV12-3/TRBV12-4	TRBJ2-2	TGTGCCAGCAGTCCACGACAGGGGGCGAACACCGGGGAGCTGTTTTTT	CASSPRQGANTGELFF
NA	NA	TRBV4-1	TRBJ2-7	TGCGCCAGCAGCCAAGATCCCCTAGGGGGTTACCACGAGCAGTACTTC	CASSQDPLGGYHEQYF
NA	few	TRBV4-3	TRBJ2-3	TGCGCCAGCAGCCCTAGGGGGTGGGGGGGCGCAGATACGCAGTATTTT	CASSPRGWGGADTQYF
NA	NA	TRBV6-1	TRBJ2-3	TGTGCCAGCAGCCCTATTAGGGGTGAGACAGATACGCAGTATTTT	CASSPIRGETDTQYF
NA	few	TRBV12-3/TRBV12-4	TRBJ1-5	TGTGCCAGCAGTTTAAAGGACAATCAGCCCCAGCATTTT	CASSLKDNQPQHF
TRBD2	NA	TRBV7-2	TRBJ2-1	TGTGCCAGCAGCGCGGCTAGCGGGGACTACAATGAGCAGTTCTTC	CASSAASGDYNEQFF
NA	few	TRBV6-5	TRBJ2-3	TGTGCCAGCAGCCGTACCCAGAGGACAGATACGCAGTATTTT	CASSRTQRTDTQYF
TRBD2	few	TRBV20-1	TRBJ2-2	TGCAGTGCAAGGACTAGCGGGAGGAAGGCCGGGGAGCTGTTTTTT	CSARTSGRKAGELFF
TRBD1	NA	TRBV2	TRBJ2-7	TGTGCCAGCAGTCCGGACAGGGGACGGGACGAGCAGTACTTC	CASSPDRGRDEQYF
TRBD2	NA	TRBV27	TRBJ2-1	TGTGCAAGCAAGGGACTAGCGGGAGGTCACAATGAGCAGTTCTTC	CASKGLAGGHNEQFF
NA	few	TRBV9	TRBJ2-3	TGTGCCAGCAGCTTAAACCCAGGGTCCAATACGCAGTATTTT	CASSLNPGSNTQYF
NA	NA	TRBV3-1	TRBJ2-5	TGTGCCAGCAGCCAAGAAACCCGTGAGACCCAGTACTTC	CASSQETRETQYF
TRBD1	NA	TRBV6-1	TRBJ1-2	TGTGCCAGCAGTGAAGCAGGGGGCCTCGGCTACACCTTC	CASSEAGGLGYTF
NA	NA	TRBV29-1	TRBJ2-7	TGCAGCGTTGAGTTTGACAGGGACTCTCAATACGAGCAGTACTTC	CSVEFDRDSQYEQYF
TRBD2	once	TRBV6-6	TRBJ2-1	TGTGCCAGCAGTAATACAGCGGGAGGGCAGTTCTTC	CASSNTAGGQFF
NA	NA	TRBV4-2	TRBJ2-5	TGTGCCAGCAGCCAAGAGGGTGTAGGAGAGACCCAGTACTTC	CASSQEGVGETQYF
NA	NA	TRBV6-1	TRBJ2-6	TGTGCCAGTTACCAGGGCGCTGGGGCCAACGTCCTGACTTTC	CASYQGAGANVLTF
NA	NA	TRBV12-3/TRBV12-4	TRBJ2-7	TGTGCCAGCAGGAAAGACTCTGACAGAGGAATCTACGAGCAGTACTTC	CASRKDSDRGIYEQYF
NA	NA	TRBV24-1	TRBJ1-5	TGTGCCACCAGCCACAGAGCGGGCAATCAGCCCCAGCATTTT	CATSHRAGNQPQHF
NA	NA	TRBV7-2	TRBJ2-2	TGTGCCAGCAGACAATGGGGCTTACACACCGGGGAGCTGTTTTTT	CASRQWGLHTGELFF
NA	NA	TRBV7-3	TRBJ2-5	TGTGCCAGCAGCTCTCCGCTGGGGAATGAGCGGTACTTC	CASSSPLGNERYF
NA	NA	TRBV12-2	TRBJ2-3	TGTGCAAGTCGCCCCCGGAGCGGGAGGTCGGATACGCAGTATTTT	CASRPRSGRSDTQYF
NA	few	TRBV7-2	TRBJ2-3	TGTGCCAGCAGCCCCCGGGCGGTCGGCACAGATACGCAGTATTTT	CASSPRAVGTDTQYF
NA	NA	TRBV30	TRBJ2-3	TGTGCCTGGAGGCGTGACTTACCCGCACCAACGCAGTATTTT	CAWRRDLPAPTQYF
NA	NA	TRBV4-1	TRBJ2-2	TGCGCCAACAGCCAGGAACTTGGGACCGCCGGGGAGCTGTTTTTT	CANSQELGTAGELFF
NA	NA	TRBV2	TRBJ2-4	TGTGCCAGCACCCCAGGTATTGGTGTGCAGTACTTC	CASTPGIGVQYF
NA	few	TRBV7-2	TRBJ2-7	TGTGCCAGCAGCGGGGATAGAGGGGATTCCTACGAGCAGTACTTC	CASSGDRGDSYEQYF
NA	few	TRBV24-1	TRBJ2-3	TGTGCCACCAGTGACCCCCCTCCAGATACGCAGTATTTT	CATSDPPPDTQYF
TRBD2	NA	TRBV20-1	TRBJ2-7	TGCAGTGCTAGCCCTAGCGGCCGTTCCTTCTACGAGCAGTACTTC	CSASPSGRSFYEQYF
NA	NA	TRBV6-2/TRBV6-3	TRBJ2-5	TGTGCCAGCAGTTTCCCGAGGGGGAGGGAGACCCAGTACTTC	CASSFPRGRETQYF
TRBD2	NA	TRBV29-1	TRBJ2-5	TGCAGCGTGACCGGGACTAGAGTCGCGGGAGAGACCCAGTACTTC	CSVTGTRVAGETQYF
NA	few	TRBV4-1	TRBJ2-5	TGCGCCAGCAGCCGCGCTCCAGGTTTCCAAGAGACCCAGTACTTC	CASSRAPGFQETQYF